These 32 T cell receptor beta chains were all obtained from the same sample, sequenced in a study of beta chain features in type 1 diabetes. The authors reverse transcribed all of the isolated RNA, so sequencing captured expressed TCRB transcripts. Using immunoSEQ multiplex PCR, the repertoire was profiled, and TCRdb retains in-frame clones only, with some absent. Of roughly 260,000 clones in the sample, 11% were seen once. Overall study findings and caveats: Type 1 diabetes patients had moderately but significantly shorter TCRB CDR3s in all four CD4+ subsets.

Their antigens remain unidentified. The sequencing sample was made of naive CD4+ T cells from blood. The receptors stem from a man aged 25-40 years with type 1 diabetes.

This chain uses TRBV7-9 with TRBJ2-5; 7 nucleotides line up with TRBD1. This CDR3 has 13 amino acids. J lost 4 bases, V lost 5 bases, and 4 bases had no gene match. CDR1 SEHNR and CDR2 FQNEAQ come from the germline V gene (reference sequence). The CDR3 here is CASSPGQRETQYF. The CDR3 nucleotides read TGTGCCAGCAGCCCGGGACAGAGAGAGACCCAGTACTTC.

V is TRBV27 and J is TRBJ1-2; D uncertain. V was shortened by 6 bases and J by 3 bases, with 8 bases between the two germline ends. The CDR3 length is 12 residues. Germline CDR1 MNHEY, CDR2 SMNVEV (reference sequence). CDR3 DNA sequence: TGTGCCAGCAGCGGCGGGGACTATGGCTACACCTTC. It codes for CASSGGDYGYTF.

This clone was counted only a few times. This chain joins TRBV28 and TRBJ2-7; tentative D call: TRBD1 (6 bases). Trimming shortened V by 6 bases and J by 5 bases, and 20 bases separated the two germline ends. CDR1 is MDHEN, CDR2 SYDVKM, per germline. The CDR3 is 15 residues long. The CDR3 coding sequence is TGTGCCAGCAGCCCCCGGGGACACCCGTCGGACGAGCAGTACTTC. Translation gives CASSPRGHPSDEQYF.

Worth noting for this clone: Other DNA sequences in this sample translate to the same CDR3. The V and J genes are TRBV28 and TRBJ2-5, with TRBD2 as a possible D gene (5 bases). Germline CDR1 and CDR2: MDHEN and SYDVKM. The CDR3 sequence is 13 residues long. With 5 bases removed from V and 5 bases from J, the gap between germline ends came to 12 bases. CDR3 in amino acids: CASSPTGRETQYF. CDR3 DNA sequence: TGTGCCAGCAGTCCCACGGGAAGGGAGACCCAGTACTTC.

This chain connects TRBV30 to TRBJ1-5; D uncertain. The CDR3 has 13 amino acids. Germline V CDR1 and CDR2: GTSNPN, SVGIG (reference sequence). Trimming stripped 2 bases from V and 0 bases from J, with 5 bases between. In DNA, the CDR3 is TGTGCCTGGAGTCCGGGTAGCAATCAGCCCCAGCATTTT. Translation gives CAWSPGSNQPQHF.

This rearrangement joins TRBV6-5 to TRBJ2-1; a weak D match, TRBD1 (5 bases). Germline V gene data show CDR1 as MNHEY and CDR2 as SVGAGI. The CDR3 loop spans 14 amino acids. V dropped 5 bases and J dropped 2 bases, with 10 bases sitting between them. The CDR3 DNA is TGTGCCAGCAGTCCAGGGCTTACCTACAATGAGCAGTTCTTC. Translated, it gives CASSPGLTYNEQFF.

This clone showed up just once. CDR3 region: CASSVGQGDGELFF. DNA of the CDR3: TGTGCCAGCAGCGTGGGGCAGGGGGACGGGGAGCTGTTTTTT. The chain recombines TRBV9 with TRBJ2-2; TRBD1 aligns across 7 bases. This CDR3 has 14 amino acids. Germline V gene lookup returns CDR1 SGDLS and CDR2 YYNGEE. The V gene end was trimmed by 2 bases and the J gene end by 7 bases; junction bases not matched to a gene: 5. Full variable domain (outside the CDR3, taken from reference TRBV9 and TRBJ2-2): DSGVTQTPKHLITATGQRVTLRCSPRSGDLSVYWYQQSLDQGLQFLIQYYNGEERAKGNILERFSAQQFPDLHSELNLSSLELGDSALYFCASSVGQGDGELFFGEGSRLTVL.

V and J are TRBV7-9 and TRBJ1-5, with 10 positions matching TRBD1. The length of the CDR3 is 15 residues. The J segment lost 7 bases and the V segment lost 5 bases, leaving 8 bases of the junction unmatched. The germline CDR1 and CDR2 sequences are SEHNR and FQNEAQ (reference sequence). CDR3 in DNA: TGTGCCAGCAGCACCTCCGGGACAGGGGCCCAGCCCCAGCATTTT. Residues: CASSTSGTGAQPQHF.

The chain recombines TRBV27 with TRBJ2-7, with 11 bases that match TRBD2. This CDR3 comprises 15 residues. V was pared by 1 base and J by 3 bases, with 2 bases of the junction left unmatched. CDR1 and CDR2 (germline): MNHEY, SMNVEV (reference sequence). This chain's CDR3 is CASSLLLAGDYEQYF. For the CDR3, the DNA is TGTGCCAGCAGTTTATTACTAGCGGGGGACTACGAGCAGTACTTC.

A few counts support this clone. The chain uses TRBV10-3 and TRBJ2-6; D is unresolved. Germline assignment: CDR1 ENHRY and CDR2 SYGVKD. The V and J ends lost 2 bases and 2 bases respectively, with 7 bases between them. This CDR3 is 15 amino acids long. The CDR3 region is CAISEATPGANVLTF. The CDR3 DNA sequence: TGTGCCATCAGTGAGGCGACACCTGGGGCCAACGTCCTGACTTTC.

The chain carries TRBV6-5 and TRBJ1-2, with D unclear. V was shortened by 2 bases and J by 6 bases, with 16 bases between the two germline ends. The germline CDR1 and CDR2 sequences are MNHEY and SVGAGI. The CDR3 has 15 amino acids. For the CDR3, the DNA is TGTGCCAGCAGTTACGCGGGGTTCGTGAGGAATGGCTACACCTTC. Translating it yields CASSYAGFVRNGYTF.

This clone was found a few times. The V call is TRBV27, the J call TRBJ2-2; D perhaps matches TRBD1 (5 bases). CDR1 MNHEY and CDR2 SMNVEV come from the germline V gene (reference sequence). CDR3 length equals 14 residues. Between the trimmed V and J ends, which lost 8 bases and 0 bases, there was a span of 10 bases. In DNA, the CDR3 is TGTGCCAGCGCCGACAGATCGAACACCGGGGAGCTGTTTTTT. Its protein is CASADRSNTGELFF.

This rearrangement joins TRBV5-4 to TRBJ1-3; TRBD1 matches at 7 bases. The CDR3 covers 15 residues. Germline V gene sequence: CDR1 SGHNT, CDR2 YYREEE (reference sequence). With 5 bases clipped from V and 4 bases from J, the junction kept 9 bases outside the gene matches. DNA for the CDR3: TGTGCCAGCAGTTCGACAGGGCGCGGCGGAAACACCATATATTTT. Amino acid sequence: CASSSTGRGGNTIYF.

The CDR3 is CASSPLLGRNNEQFF. The DNA of the CDR3 is TGTGCCAGCTCACCCCTGTTGGGGCGAAACAATGAGCAGTTCTTC. V gene TRBV18 combines with J gene TRBJ2-1; tentative D call: TRBD1 (5 bases). Germline CDR1 and CDR2: KGHSH and LQKENI. The V gene lost 3 bases and the J gene lost 5 bases, with 14 bases spanning the gap. The CDR3 spans 15 residues.

This rearrangement joins TRBV4-1 to TRBJ1-4; 7 nucleotides align to TRBD1. CDR3 length equals 15 residues. Germline CDR1 is MGHRA and CDR2 is YSYEKL. Trimming took 1 base from V and 8 from J; bases not matched to a gene: 7. CDR3 coding DNA: TGCGCCAGCAGCCAAGGCCAGGGGGGCCGCGAAAAACTGTTTTTT. It translates to CASSQGQGGREKLFF.

The chain is built from TRBV6-5 and TRBJ2-2; TRBD1 might be the D (6 bases). The CDR3 extends over 14 amino acids. Germline CDR1 reads MNHEY; CDR2 reads SVGAGI. V was trimmed by 5 bases and J by 6 bases, leaving 13 bases between them. CDR3 sequence: CASSGWTVAGELFF. CDR3 DNA: TGTGCCAGCAGTGGCTGGACAGTCGCCGGGGAGCTGTTTTTT.

In this sample, this clone turned up a few times. The V and J genes are TRBV4-2 and TRBJ2-6; possibly TRBD2 for D (6 bases). The CDR3 consists of 20 residues. V lost 0 bases, J lost 4 bases, and 22 bases lay in between. Germline V CDR1 and CDR2: LGHNA, YNFKEQ. CDR3 nucleotide sequence: TGTGCCAGCAGCCAAGAAGAGTACGGGGGTACCCTTTCCGGGGCCAACGTCCTGACTTTC. Translated, it gives CASSQEEYGGTLSGANVLTF.

This clone has more than one count but fewer than ten. The chain has TRBV27 and TRBJ1-5, with 7 bases that match TRBD1. Looked up from germline, CDR1 is MNHEY and CDR2 is SMNVEV (reference sequence). CDR3 length: 15 residues. The V and J ends lost 5 bases and 2 bases, in that order; junction bases with no gene match: 6. The CDR3 DNA follows: TGTGCCAGCAGTCGACAGGGAAGGCGCAATCAGCCCCAGCATTTT. Amino acids: CASSRQGRRNQPQHF.

The J gene is TRBJ2-5, the V gene TRBV5-4, with 11 bases fitting TRBD1. After removal of 3 bases from V and 2 bases from J, the junction contained 3 bases not matched to a gene. This CDR3 has 15 amino acids. Per the germline V gene, CDR1 is SGHNT and CDR2 is YYREEE (reference sequence). CDR3 sequence: CASSWDRGVQETQYF. CDR3 coding DNA: TGTGCCAGCAGCTGGGACAGGGGGGTACAAGAGACCCAGTACTTC.

The sample holds a few counts of this clone. The chain recombines TRBV29-1 with TRBJ1-1, with a tentative D call TRBD1 (5 bases). CDR1 is SQVTM, CDR2 ANQGSEA, per germline. V was cut by 3 bases and J by 6 bases, with 17 bases left in between. The CDR3 runs 14 residues. CDR3 DNA: TGCAGCGTTGATTTCCAGGGTCGGGCGTCTGAAGCTTTCTTT. It specifies CSVDFQGRASEAFF.

The rearrangement links TRBV5-4 to TRBJ2-2; 8 positions match TRBD1. The CDR3 is 15 amino acids. V was pared by 5 bases and J by 5 bases, with 8 bases of the junction left unmatched. CDR1 is SGHNT, CDR2 YYREEE, per germline (reference sequence). The CDR3 region has the DNA TGTGCCAGCAGTTCGGACAGGGTAAAGACCGGGGAGCTGTTTTTT. This sequence encodes CASSSDRVKTGELFF.

This rearrangement joins TRBV2 to TRBJ1-1; 9 nucleotides agree with TRBD1. The CDR3 consists of 13 residues. CDR1 is SNHLY and CDR2 is FYNNEI in the germline V gene. V trimming: 9 bases; J trimming: 5 bases; junction bases outside the gene matches: 7. CDR3 coding DNA: TGTGCCAGAAACAGGGGGCAAAGAACTGAAGCTTTCTTT. Translated: CARNRGQRTEAFF.

Concerning this clone: A junction end diverges from the germline sequence, so it may reflect a read error. The V and J genes are TRBV7-7 and TRBJ2-3, with 11 bases matching TRBD2. This CDR3 comprises 15 residues. Germline CDR1 reads SSHAT; CDR2 reads FNYEAQ (reference sequence). Here the CDR3 reads CASSPGLAVTDTQYF. For the CDR3, the DNA is TGTGCTAGCAGCCCGGGACTAGCGGTGACAGATACGCAGTATTTT.

In this sample, this clone turned up a few times. V usage is TRBV6-5 and J usage is TRBJ2-1, with a weak D call TRBD2 (5 bases). The germline gives CDR1 MNHEY, CDR2 SVGAGI. This CDR3 has 15 residues. V lost 5 bases, J lost 0 bases, and 11 bases lay in between. In DNA, the CDR3 is TGTGCCAGCAGTACGACAACTAGCTCCTACAATGAGCAGTTCTTC. This encodes CASSTTTSSYNEQFF.

This clone was counted only a few times. The chain uses TRBV5-1 and TRBJ1-1; 7 nucleotides align to TRBD1. Per germline, CDR1 SGHRS and CDR2 YFSETQ. J gave up 8 bases and V 6 bases, and 10 bases lay outside the gene matches. The CDR3 runs 13 residues. The CDR3 DNA sequence: TGCGCCAGCAACCCGGGAGGGGGCGCGGAAGCTTTCTTT. Translating it yields CASNPGGGAEAFF. The entire variable domain, with the rest obtained from reference TRBV5-1 and TRBJ1-1, is as follows: KAGVTQTPRYLIKTRGQQVTLSCSPISGHRSVSWYQQTPGQGLQFLFEYFSETQRNKGNFPGRFSGRQFSNSRSEMNVSTLELGDSALYLCASNPGGGAEAFFGQGTRLTVV.

The V gene is TRBV23-1, the J gene TRBJ2-7, with D tentatively TRBD1 (5 bases). TRBV23-1 is designated an ORF whose function remains uncertain. The CDR3 runs 14 residues. V dropped 0 bases and J dropped 4 bases, with 10 bases sitting between them. CDR3 DNA sequence: TGCGCCAGCAGTCAATCGGGGCACAGATACGAGCAGTACTTC. Translating gives CASSQSGHRYEQYF.

The V gene is TRBV5-1, the J gene TRBJ2-3; TRBD2 matches at 12 bases. The V segment lost 4 bases and the J segment 6 bases; nucleotides outside the gene matches: 3. Per the germline V gene, CDR1 is SGHRS and CDR2 is YFSETQ. The CDR3 extends over 14 amino acids. CDR3 DNA: TGCGCCAGCAGCAGGACTAGCGGGGTGGATACGCAGTATTTT. Translated, it gives CASSRTSGVDTQYF.

The genes are TRBV20-1 and TRBJ2-1; D not certain. V was cut by 5 bases and J by 7 bases, with 9 bases left in between. CDR3 length equals 11 residues. The germline gives CDR1 DFQATT, CDR2 SNEGSKA (reference sequence). The CDR3, as DNA: TGCAGTGCTCTGGCCCCAAATGAGCAGTTCTTC. Protein product: CSALAPNEQFF.

V is TRBV7-9 and J is TRBJ1-1; no definite D call. The V end lost 8 bases, the J end lost 0 bases, and 7 bases lay between the germline ends. The CDR3 length is 12 residues. The germline V gene encodes CDR1 SEHNR and CDR2 FQNEAQ (reference sequence). CDR3 in DNA: TGTGCCAGCTCAAACTTGAACACTGAAGCTTTCTTT. Residues: CASSNLNTEAFF.

V is TRBV4-3 and J is TRBJ1-2, with D tentatively TRBD1 (6 bases). Germline V lookup: CDR1 LGHNA, CDR2 YSLEER. The CDR3 is 13 amino acids. Between the trimmed V and J ends, which lost 2 bases and 3 bases, there was a span of 7 bases. This CDR3 is CASSQRTDYGYTF. CDR3 DNA sequence: TGCGCCAGCAGCCAAAGGACAGACTATGGCTACACCTTC.

Concerning this clone: Distinct nucleotide sequences in the sample also encode this CDR3. V usage is TRBV5-1 and J usage is TRBJ2-3; 9 positions match TRBD2. The CDR3 runs to 16 residues. The junction had 2 bases not matched to a gene; V was cut back by 0 bases and J by 0 bases. Germline values: CDR1 SGHRS, CDR2 YFSETQ. This CDR3 is CASSLGLAGSTDTQYF. The CDR3 DNA follows: TGCGCCAGCAGCTTGGGCCTAGCGGGGAGCACAGATACGCAGTATTTT.

This clone has just a few counts. V usage is TRBV7-2 and J usage is TRBJ2-1; 9 bases line up with TRBD1. Trimming at V came to 6 bases and at J to 7 bases, leaving 19 bases not matched to a gene. The CDR3 length is 18 residues. Germline assignment: CDR1 SGHTA and CDR2 FQGNSA. CDR3 sequence (DNA): TGTGCCAGCAGTCCGTCATCCACCGGGACAGGGCTAAGGAATGAGCAGTTCTTC. Residues: CASSPSSTGTGLRNEQFF.